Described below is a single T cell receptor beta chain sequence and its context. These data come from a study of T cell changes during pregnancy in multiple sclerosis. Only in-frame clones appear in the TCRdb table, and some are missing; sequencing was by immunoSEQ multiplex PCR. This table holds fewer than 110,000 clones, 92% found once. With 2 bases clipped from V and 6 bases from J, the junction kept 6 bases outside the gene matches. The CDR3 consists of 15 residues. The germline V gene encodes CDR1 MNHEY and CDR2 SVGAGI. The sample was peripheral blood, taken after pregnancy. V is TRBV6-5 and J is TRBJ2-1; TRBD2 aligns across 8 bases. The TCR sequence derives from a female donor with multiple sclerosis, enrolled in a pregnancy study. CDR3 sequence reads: CASSYGGLARNEQFF. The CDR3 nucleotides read TGTGCCAGCAGTTACGGTGGACTAGCTCGCAATGAGCAGTTCTTC.